This record looks at one T cell receptor (beta chain) sequence and its context. Its antigen is not identified. Unique molecular identifiers were used to barcode this TCRbeta library. One entry per CDR3 protein, called by TCRdb with MiXCR from the PCR reads. The top ten hold 5% of the sample, which has hundreds of thousands of distinct CDR3 sequences, roughly 16% seen once. Germline loops: CDR1 SGHRS, CDR2 YFSETQ. This CDR3 comprises 14 residues. V was clipped by 0 bases and J by 5 bases, with 10 bases between them. This record belongs to a study of T-cell reconstitution after alpha-beta-depleted transplantation in children. Findings and limits, study-wide: At around two months after transplant, the alpha-beta T cells were reportedly derived from several hundred expanded clones that came from non-depleted graft cells.

This chain joins TRBV5-1 and TRBJ2-3; D is uncertain. This receptor was obtained from a male patient under 18 who had a stem cell transplant for acute lymphoblastic leukemia, so the T cells may come from the graft donor. The sequences come from PBMCs, mostly from graft donor cells, collected 360 days after TCRalphabeta/CD19-depleted stem cell transplant. CDR3 residues: CASSLGVSGDTQYF. The CDR3, as DNA: TGCGCCAGCAGCTTGGGAGTAAGTGGAGATACGCAGTATTTT.